This T cell receptor beta chain emerged from a study of T cell responses to AZD1222 COVID-19 vaccine. Overall study findings and caveats: Nearly half of unique spike-specific TCRs reportedly avoided B.1.351 and B.1.1.7 mutated regions. The donor group comprised mostly white British people and more females; the analysis possibly underestimated clonal diversity.

The CDR3 contains 15 residues. V gave up 1 base and J gave up 2 bases; unmatched junction bases: 0. The germline CDR1 and CDR2 sequences are KGHSH and LQKENI. Libraries were prepared by immunoSEQ multiplex PCR; TCRdb keeps only in-frame clonotypes and omits some of them. The data hold some 110,000 clones, with around 89% observed a single time. The analysis combined second doses at about 4 or about 12 weeks. On this clone itself: Its antigen is as yet unknown.

The clonotype was recovered from an adult who received the AZD1222 COVID-19 vaccine. The chain joins TRBV18 to TRBJ2-1, with 9 positions matching TRBD1. The starting material was peripheral blood, obtained 28 days after the second AZD1222 dose. This CDR3 reads CASSPRTGAYNEQFF. CDR3 in DNA: TGTGCCAGCTCACCACGGACAGGGGCCTACAATGAGCAGTTCTTC.